This T cell receptor beta chain came from a study of blood T cell repertoires in COVID-19. In germline, CDR1 is SEHNR, CDR2 FQNEAQ (reference sequence). The J segment lost 6 bases and the V segment lost 3 bases, leaving 9 bases of the junction unmatched. The CDR3 consists of 15 residues. The protocol was immunoSEQ multiplex PCR, while the TCRdb copy is restricted to in-frame clones and leaves out a portion. The sample yields about 55,000 clones, 90% seen once. The chain recombines TRBV7-9 with TRBJ1-1; TRBD1 agrees at 8 bases. The receptor's source is a human donor with active COVID-19. The donor label of this sample is uncertain. The sample comprised peripheral blood. CDR3 sequence (DNA): TGTGCCAGCAGCTTGTTGGACAGGGTACTGGCTGAAGCTTTCTTT. Translated: CASSLLDRVLAEAFF.